This is a list of T cell receptor beta chains from one sample in a study of cytomegalovirus exposure and HLA in healthy donors. The protocol was immunoSEQ multiplex PCR, while the TCRdb copy is restricted to in-frame clones and leaves out a portion. The data contain 150,000 to 200,000 clones, 60% to 80% of them seen just once; the ten biggest clones take up 6% to 7%. The specimen was PBMCs. These receptors originate from a man aged 40-49 years in good health and CMV-seropositive. CDR3s include the opening cysteine and the closing phenylalanine or tryptophan. Each record gives: clone size, D gene, V gene, J gene, CDR3 DNA, CDR3 protein. A D gene is named only where the DNA matches it firmly. Part of the rows lack a size; the others show once, few, many or a class for expanded clones.

clone size: NA; D gene: TRBD1; V gene: TRBV19; J gene: TRBJ2-7; CDR3 DNA: TGTGCCAGTAGTCCGGACAGGTTCTCCTCCTACGAGCAGTACTTC; CDR3 protein: CASSPDRFSSYEQYF
clone size: NA; D gene: NA; V gene: TRBV5-6; J gene: TRBJ2-7; CDR3 DNA: TGTGCCAGCAGCTTGGCGGGGGGCGCCCCTTACGAGCAGTACTTC; CDR3 protein: CASSLAGGAPYEQYF
clone size: NA; D gene: NA; V gene: TRBV7-2; J gene: TRBJ2-5; CDR3 DNA: TGTGCCAGCGGCGCAGGGAAAGAGACCCAGTACTTC; CDR3 protein: CASGAGKETQYF
clone size: NA; D gene: TRBD1; V gene: TRBV7-3; J gene: TRBJ1-1; CDR3 DNA: TGTGCCAGCAGCTTAACGCCGACAGGGGACACTGAAGCTTTCTTT; CDR3 protein: CASSLTPTGDTEAFF
clone size: NA; D gene: TRBD2; V gene: TRBV11-2; J gene: TRBJ2-1; CDR3 DNA: TGTGCCAGCAGCTTAGTAGCGGGAGGACTGGGTGAGCAGTTCTTC; CDR3 protein: CASSLVAGGLGEQFF
clone size: NA; D gene: NA; V gene: TRBV7-2; J gene: TRBJ1-4; CDR3 DNA: TGTGCCAGCAGCCCGGCGGGGGAAAAACTGTTTTTT; CDR3 protein: CASSPAGEKLFF
clone size: NA; D gene: TRBD1; V gene: TRBV6-5; J gene: TRBJ1-2; CDR3 DNA: TGTGCCAGCAGTTGGACAGGCAGCTATGGCTACACCTTC; CDR3 protein: CASSWTGSYGYTF
clone size: NA; D gene: NA; V gene: TRBV29-1; J gene: TRBJ2-7; CDR3 DNA: TGCAGCGTTGTTACAGGGCAAAAGCCCTACGAGCAGTACTTC; CDR3 protein: CSVVTGQKPYEQYF
clone size: NA; D gene: TRBD2; V gene: TRBV18; J gene: TRBJ2-5; CDR3 DNA: TGTGCCAGCTCACCACCCCCGGGGGGGAGAGAGACCCAGTACTTC; CDR3 protein: CASSPPPGGRETQYF
clone size: NA; D gene: TRBD1; V gene: TRBV5-6; J gene: TRBJ2-2; CDR3 DNA: TGTGCCAGCAGCTTGAACAGGGGCGAGCTGTTTTTT; CDR3 protein: CASSLNRGELFF
clone size: NA; D gene: TRBD2; V gene: TRBV6-1; J gene: TRBJ2-3; CDR3 DNA: TGTGCCAGCAGGACTAGCAGCACAGATACGCAGTATTTT; CDR3 protein: CASRTSSTDTQYF
clone size: NA; D gene: NA; V gene: TRBV19; J gene: TRBJ2-1; CDR3 DNA: TGTGCCAGTAGTGAGTCCGGGCAGGGGCACAATGAGCAGTTCTTC; CDR3 protein: CASSESGQGHNEQFF
clone size: once; D gene: TRBD1; V gene: TRBV6-5; J gene: TRBJ2-7; CDR3 DNA: TGTGCCAGCAGTTACTCGGGACAGGGGGCTTACGAGCAGTACTTC; CDR3 protein: CASSYSGQGAYEQYF
clone size: NA; D gene: NA; V gene: TRBV7-3; J gene: TRBJ1-1; CDR3 DNA: TGTGCCAGCAGCCCCGGGAGGGGCACTGAAGCTTTCTTT; CDR3 protein: CASSPGRGTEAFF
clone size: once; D gene: NA; V gene: TRBV5-5; J gene: TRBJ1-1; CDR3 DNA: TGTGCCAGCAGCTTGGCCTCTTCGGGAGGGACTGAAGCTTTCTTT; CDR3 protein: CASSLASSGGTEAFF
clone size: NA; D gene: TRBD1; V gene: TRBV7-6; J gene: TRBJ2-7; CDR3 DNA: TGTGCCAGCAGCGTAGGACCGGGACAGAATTACGAGCAGTACTTC; CDR3 protein: CASSVGPGQNYEQYF
clone size: once; D gene: NA; V gene: TRBV6-5; J gene: TRBJ2-4; CDR3 DNA: TGTGCCAGCAGCGACTCAGCCAAAAACATTCAGTACTTC; CDR3 protein: CASSDSAKNIQYF
clone size: NA; D gene: TRBD2; V gene: TRBV7-9; J gene: TRBJ2-1; CDR3 DNA: TGTGCCAGCAGCTTCGATAGCGGGAACAATGAGCAGTTCTTC; CDR3 protein: CASSFDSGNNEQFF
clone size: NA; D gene: TRBD1; V gene: TRBV6-1; J gene: TRBJ2-6; CDR3 DNA: TGTGCCAGCAGGGAGACAGGGAATGGGGCCAACGGCCTGACTTTC; CDR3 protein: CASRETGNGANGLTF
clone size: NA; D gene: TRBD1; V gene: TRBV5-1; J gene: TRBJ1-4; CDR3 DNA: TGCGCCAGCAGCTTCTCCACAGGGGGCAATAATGAAAAACTGTTTTTT; CDR3 protein: CASSFSTGGNNEKLFF
clone size: NA; D gene: NA; V gene: TRBV28; J gene: TRBJ1-2; CDR3 DNA: TGTGCCAGCAGTTCCCAAGCTTGGGCTCTTGGCTACACCTTC; CDR3 protein: CASSSQAWALGYTF
clone size: NA; D gene: TRBD1; V gene: TRBV27; J gene: TRBJ2-2; CDR3 DNA: TGTGCCAGCAGTTTGCGGACAGGGACTTACACCGGGGAGCTGTTTTTT; CDR3 protein: CASSLRTGTYTGELFF
clone size: NA; D gene: TRBD1; V gene: TRBV7-3; J gene: TRBJ2-1; CDR3 DNA: TGTGCCAGCAGCTTAAACGGACAGGGGGCGAATGAGCAGTTCTTC; CDR3 protein: CASSLNGQGANEQFF
clone size: NA; D gene: NA; V gene: TRBV4-2; J gene: TRBJ2-7; CDR3 DNA: TGTGCCAGCAGCCACCTAGAGGCCGAGCAGTACTTC; CDR3 protein: CASSHLEAEQYF
clone size: NA; D gene: NA; V gene: TRBV5-1; J gene: TRBJ1-5; CDR3 DNA: TGCGCCAGCAGGGACAGTCCGGATCAGCCCCAGCATTTT; CDR3 protein: CASRDSPDQPQHF
clone size: NA; D gene: TRBD2; V gene: TRBV5-1; J gene: TRBJ2-7; CDR3 DNA: TGCGCCAGCAGAGATGCGACTAGCGGGATCTACGAGCAGTACTTC; CDR3 protein: CASRDATSGIYEQYF
clone size: few; D gene: NA; V gene: TRBV28; J gene: TRBJ2-1; CDR3 DNA: TGTGCCAGCAGTCTAAGCCCGACGTGGAGCTCCTACAATGAGCAGTTCTTC; CDR3 protein: CASSLSPTWSSYNEQFF